Below are 18 T cell receptor beta chains sequenced from a single sample in a study of chemoradiotherapy in HPV16-positive cancers. The protocol was immunoSEQ multiplex PCR, while the TCRdb copy is restricted to in-frame clones and leaves out a portion. The table records fewer than 70,000 clones, 90% of them present only once. Here the sequenced sample was blood, taken from a patient who underwent chemoradiotherapy. Every receptor here comes from a human donor with HPV-associated anogenital cancer.

The chain joins TRBV10-3 to TRBJ2-5, with 10 bases lining up with TRBD2. CDR1 and CDR2 from the germline V gene are ENHRY and SYGVKD. CDR3 length: 17 residues. The junction had 14 bases not matched to a gene; V was cut back by 5 bases and J by 5 bases. CDR3 sequence (DNA): TGTGCCATCAGTCCCGGGACTAGCGCCTTAGGGGGGGAGACCCAGTACTTC. Amino acid sequence: CAISPGTSALGGETQYF.

A single count supports this clone. The V gene is TRBV7-2, the J gene TRBJ2-5; D ambiguous. This CDR3 contains 11 residues. From germline, CDR1 is SGHTA and CDR2 FQGNSA. Trimming cost V 1 base and J 6 bases, with 3 bases left between them. CDR3 region: CASSLGQTQYF. CDR3 nucleotide sequence: TGTGCCAGCAGCTTAGGACAGACCCAGTACTTC.

This rearrangement joins TRBV2 to TRBJ2-4; D not certain. The V gene lost 7 bases and the J gene lost 2 bases, with 12 bases spanning the gap. The V gene's germline CDR1 is SNHLY and CDR2 FYNNEI. The CDR3 runs to 14 residues. The CDR3 reads CASMNPGSKNIQYF. CDR3 sequence (DNA): TGTGCCAGCATGAACCCGGGCTCCAAAAACATTCAGTACTTC.

This CDR3 is CASTLVLAVGGYEQYF. The CDR3 coding sequence is TGTGCCAGCACCCTCGTATTGGCGGTAGGCGGCTACGAGCAGTACTTC. This chain joins TRBV11-2 and TRBJ2-7; D gene unclear. The V end was cut by 7 bases, the J end by 3 bases, with 22 bases between. Germline V gives CDR1 SGHAT, CDR2 FQNNGV. The CDR3 runs 16 residues.

The chain combines TRBV12-5 with TRBJ1-4; TRBD1 aligns across 9 bases. CDR1 and CDR2 from the germline V gene are LGHNT and FRNRAP. V trimming: 4 bases; J trimming: 8 bases; junction bases outside the gene matches: 8. CDR3 length equals 15 residues. DNA of the CDR3: TGTGCTAGTGGTTCGACAGGGGGACTAGGAGAAAAACTGTTTTTT. Encoded protein: CASGSTGGLGEKLFF.

Only a few counts were recorded for this clone. The chain links TRBV5-1 to TRBJ2-7; D remains unclear. This CDR3 is built from 14 residues. Germline CDR1 reads SGHRS; CDR2 reads YFSETQ. V lost 4 bases and J lost 0, with 11 bases in between. The CDR3 DNA reads as TGCGCCAGCAGCCAAGCTGTAGACTCCTACGAGCAGTACTTC. Translated, it gives CASSQAVDSYEQYF.

The chain links TRBV5-4 to TRBJ2-5, with 10 positions matching TRBD2. The germline V gene encodes CDR1 SGHNT and CDR2 YYREEE (reference sequence). V was pared by 4 bases and J by 4 bases, with 4 bases of the junction left unmatched. This CDR3 has 14 residues. This chain's CDR3 is CASSQRGGPETQYF. The DNA of the CDR3 is TGTGCCAGCAGCCAGCGGGGGGGCCCAGAGACCCAGTACTTC.

The chain is built from TRBV2 and TRBJ2-1; D is possibly TRBD2 (5 bases). Germline assignment: CDR1 SNHLY and CDR2 FYNNEI. Trimming took 10 bases from V and 8 from J, leaving 12 bases between them. This CDR3 comprises 11 residues. The CDR3 sequence is CATPSIDEQFF. Here the CDR3 DNA reads TGTGCCACTCCTAGCATCGATGAGCAGTTCTTC.

J is TRBJ2-1 and V is TRBV6-5; TRBD2 is a possible D gene (5 bases). This CDR3 has 14 residues. CDR1 and CDR2 from the germline V gene are MNHEY and SVGAGI. V dropped 6 bases and J dropped 4 bases, with 13 bases sitting between them. The CDR3 DNA sequence: TGTGCCAGCAGCCCCGGAGCGGATTACAATGAGCAGTTCTTC. Amino acids: CASSPGADYNEQFF.

The chain carries TRBV7-2 and TRBJ2-7, with TRBD1 as a possible D gene (6 bases). Trimming stripped 2 bases from V and 6 bases from J, with 17 bases between. The CDR3 loop spans 15 amino acids. Germline lookup yields CDR1 SGHTA and CDR2 FQGNSA. CDR3 nucleotide sequence: TGTGCCAGCAGCTTAAGTGCCAGGGGAGAGTCCGAGCAGTACTTC. Protein product: CASSLSARGESEQYF.

The chain's CDR3 is CASSPRTVRFTGELFF. The CDR3 DNA reads as TGTGCCAGTAGTCCAAGGACAGTTCGATTCACCGGGGAGCTGTTTTTT. The V call is TRBV19, the J call TRBJ2-2, with TRBD1 as a possible D gene (6 bases). Per germline, CDR1 LNHDA and CDR2 SQIVND (reference sequence). The CDR3 length is 16 residues. V was pared by 5 bases and J by 4 bases, with 17 bases between.

CDR3 sequence (DNA): TGTGCCAGCAGCCTCAATCGGGGGCTGACTGAAGCTTTCTTT. It translates to CASSLNRGLTEAFF. This chain links TRBV5-4 with TRBJ1-1; the D gene is possibly TRBD1 (6 bases). The CDR3 runs 14 residues. Germline CDR1 SGHNT, CDR2 YYREEE (reference sequence). V gave up 4 bases and J gave up 5 bases, with 15 bases separating them.

The chain carries TRBV5-1 and TRBJ1-1, with no clear D. With 4 bases removed from V and 4 bases from J, the gap between germline ends came to 17 bases. The germline CDR1 and CDR2 sequences are SGHRS and YFSETQ. This CDR3 spans 15 amino acids. As DNA, the CDR3 is TGCGCCAGCAGCCCGGAAGACTCATGGGGCACTGAAGCTTTCTTT. The encoded protein is CASSPEDSWGTEAFF.

Only a few counts were recorded for this clone. The J gene is TRBJ1-6, the V gene TRBV28; no reliable D call. Germline V gives CDR1 MDHEN, CDR2 SYDVKM. The CDR3 has 15 amino acids. Trimming stripped 2 bases from V and 4 bases from J, with 9 bases between. CDR3 sequence (DNA): TGTGCCAGCAGTTTAAAACCTGGTTATAATTCACCCCTCCACTTT. Protein sequence: CASSLKPGYNSPLHF.

This chain uses TRBV7-2 with TRBJ2-2; D remains unclear. V lost 3 bases and J 0 bases, leaving 5 bases between the germline ends. This CDR3 is 14 amino acids long. The germline V gene encodes CDR1 SGHTA and CDR2 FQGNSA. CDR3 sequence: CASSLGTNTGELFF. CDR3 coding DNA: TGTGCCAGCAGCTTGGGAACGAACACCGGGGAGCTGTTTTTT.

The gene calls are TRBV19 and TRBJ2-1, with 9 bases aligning to TRBD2. Germline-derived CDR1 and CDR2 are LNHDA and SQIVND (reference sequence). The CDR3 totals 13 residues. V was clipped by 4 bases and J by 6 bases; unmatched bases: 1. Here the CDR3 reads CASSNSGGNEQFF. CDR3 in DNA: TGTGCCAGTAGTAATAGCGGGGGCAATGAGCAGTTCTTC. The full variable domain, with the rest looked up from reference TRBV19 and TRBJ2-1, is DGGITQSPKYLFRKEGQNVTLSCEQNLNHDAMYWYRQDPGQGLRLIYYSQIVNDFQKGDIAEGYSVSREKKESFPLTVTSAQKNPTAFYLCASSNSGGNEQFFGPGTRLTVL.

This chain connects TRBV5-1 to TRBJ2-3; 12 bases line up with TRBD2. The J segment lost 4 bases and the V segment lost 0 bases, leaving 6 bases of the junction unmatched. This CDR3 spans 17 amino acids. The germline CDR1 and CDR2 sequences are SGHRS and YFSETQ. CDR3 in amino acids: CASSLGRLAGAPDTQYF. CDR3 in DNA: TGCGCCAGCAGCTTGGGGCGACTAGCGGGAGCCCCAGATACGCAGTATTTT.

The V gene is TRBV6-6, the J gene TRBJ2-5; D may be TRBD2 (5 bases). This CDR3 contains 12 residues. From germline, CDR1 is MNHNY and CDR2 SVGAGI (reference sequence). Between the trimmed V and J ends, which lost 10 bases and 2 bases, there was a span of 11 bases. This CDR3 is CATSPGQETQYF. CDR3 coding DNA: TGTGCCACCAGCCCGGGGCAAGAGACCCAGTACTTC.